Detailed here is one TCR beta chain. Authors' analysis steps: For nucleated cells, counts were estimated from reference gene primer amplification. Profiling relied on immunoSEQ multiplex PCR, and the TCRdb table lists in-frame clones only, not all of them. Clonal size and the V and J genes are those of that table, whereas D and trimming came from the DNA. The sample lists 190,000 or so clones, 65% to 80% seen once, with about 13% in the top ten. The record originates from a study of blood T cell repertoires in COVID-19. V shed 3 bases and J shed 0 bases, with 9 bases lying between them. The CDR3 runs to 14 residues. Germline CDR1 reads DFQATT; CDR2 reads SNEGSKA (reference sequence).

The sequencing input was peripheral blood. This receptor was identified in a man aged 45-65 years who had recovered from COVID-19. This chain links TRBV20-1 with TRBJ1-3, with D unresolved. The CDR3 spells CSASPRISGNTIYF. DNA for the CDR3: TGCAGTGCTAGTCCCAGGATCTCTGGAAACACCATATATTTT.